One sample yielded the 20 T cell receptor beta chains listed below, sequenced in a study of T cell responses to AZD1222 COVID-19 vaccine (dated by TCRdb to 2020 to 2023). Reading the label with the study, this specimen's time point is: baseline before first vaccination. The library was generated by the immunoSEQ multiplex PCR assay. TCRdb took over this immuneACCESS table, retaining in-frame rearrangements with V and J assigned. Such tables are incomplete; in checked studies, under half of the missing clones stem from an unresolved V gene, and the remainder is unexplained. A total of 92,000 or so clones appear in this sample, roughly nine tenths of them only once. Roughly 1.5% of the sample is held by the ten biggest clonotypes. Source: peripheral blood, taken on day 0 of AZD1222 vaccination. The receptors here all came from an adult in good health.

V and J are TRBV5-6 and TRBJ1-5; no firm D call. Germline values: CDR1 SGHDT, CDR2 YYEEEE. Trimming took 0 bases from V and 4 from J, leaving 8 bases between them. This CDR3 is built from 14 residues. CDR3 sequence (DNA): TGTGCCAGCAGCTTGGTTGGCCGAAATCAGCCCCAGCATTTT. It translates to CASSLVGRNQPQHF. The variable domain in full, completed from reference TRBV5-6 and TRBJ1-5, reads DAGVTQSPTHLIKTRGQQVTLRCSPKSGHDTVSWYQQALGQGPQFIFQYYEEEERQRGNFPDRFSGHQFPNYSSELNVNALLLGDSALYLCASSLVGRNQPQHFGDGTRLSIL.

The J gene is TRBJ1-4, the V gene TRBV6-5; D perhaps matches TRBD1 (5 bases). There are 11 residues in the CDR3. V shed 6 bases and J shed 16 bases, with 15 bases lying between them. From germline, CDR1 is MNHEY and CDR2 SVGAGI. The CDR3 here is CASRSPTEEFF. The CDR3 nucleotides read TGTGCCAGCAGGTCACCGACAGAGGAGTTTTTT.

The chain combines TRBV10-3 with TRBJ1-1; a weak D match, TRBD1 (5 bases). Germline V lookup: CDR1 ENHRY, CDR2 SYGVKD. Trimming cost V 2 bases and J 5 bases, with 9 bases left between them. The length of the CDR3 is 13 residues. The CDR3 reads CAISEEGRTEAFF. Written as DNA, the CDR3 is TGTGCCATCAGTGAGGAGGGGAGGACTGAAGCTTTCTTT.

The J gene is TRBJ1-2, the V gene TRBV19, with TRBD1 identical over 11 bases. CDR3 size: 16 residues. Looked up from germline, CDR1 is LNHDA and CDR2 is SQIVND (reference sequence). V gave up 6 bases and J gave up 4 bases; unmatched junction bases: 10. The CDR3 coding sequence is TGTGCCAGTAGCCGCAAGGACGGGACAGGGGGCTATGGCTACACCTTC. Its translation is CASSRKDGTGGYGYTF.

The chain is built from TRBV18 and TRBJ2-1; D is undetermined. V shed 4 bases and J shed 6 bases, with 19 bases lying between them. In germline, CDR1 is KGHSH, CDR2 LQKENI. The CDR3 spans 16 residues. The CDR3 coding sequence is TGTGCCAGCTCACAAAACCCCGGGTCCTTTGGCAATGAGCAGTTCTTC. This translates into CASSQNPGSFGNEQFF. Combining the CDR3 with reference TRBV18 and TRBJ2-1 gives the whole variable domain NAGVMQNPRHLVRRRGQEARLRCSPMKGHSHVYWYRQLPEEGLKFMVYLQKENIIDESGMPKERFSAEFPKEGPSILRIQQVVRGDSAAYFCASSQNPGSFGNEQFFGPGTRLTVL.

The rearrangement uses TRBV27 and TRBJ2-2, with 8 bases matching TRBD1. J gave up 1 base and V 2 bases, and 6 bases lay outside the gene matches. The CDR3 is 17 amino acids. The V gene's germline CDR1 is MNHEY and CDR2 SMNVEV (reference sequence). In nucleotides, the CDR3 is TGTGCCAGCAGTTTAACCCGGACAGGGTTGAACACCGGGGAGCTGTTTTTT. This codes for CASSLTRTGLNTGELFF.

This chain joins TRBV5-4 and TRBJ2-1; 10 bases align to TRBD2. Germline V gene sequence: CDR1 SGHNT, CDR2 YYREEE (reference sequence). V shed 4 bases and J 3 bases; nucleotides not matched to a gene: 10. The CDR3 contains 17 residues. CDR3 residues: CASSHARSGGNYNEQFF. CDR3 DNA sequence: TGTGCCAGCAGCCACGCCCGTAGCGGGGGGAACTACAATGAGCAGTTCTTC.

This chain uses TRBV3-1 (or the pseudogene TRBV3-2) with TRBJ2-7, with 8 positions matching TRBD1. CDR1 LGHDT and CDR2 YNNKEL come from the germline V gene (reference sequence). The V segment lost 6 bases and the J segment 4 bases; nucleotides outside the gene matches: 5. The CDR3 loop spans 13 amino acids. The CDR3, as DNA: TGTGCCAGCAGTCGGACAGGGATTTACGAGCAGTACTTC. Encoded protein: CASSRTGIYEQYF.

This sequence joins TRBV24-1 and TRBJ2-3; D may be TRBD2 (7 bases). The germline V and J ends were trimmed by 4 bases and 5 bases, with 18 bases remaining between them. This CDR3 region has 16 residues. In germline, CDR1 is KGHDR, CDR2 SFDVKD. The CDR3, as DNA: TGTGCCACCAGTGACCCGAGGGGGGGGGCCAAAGATACGCAGTATTTT. Translating it yields CATSDPRGGAKDTQYF.

The rearrangement joins TRBV5-5 to TRBJ2-5; D is possibly TRBD1 (6 bases). There are 15 residues in the CDR3. Per the germline V gene, CDR1 is SGHKS and CDR2 is YYEKEE (reference sequence). Trimming pared 4 bases from V and 2 bases from J, leaving 15 bases between. CDR3 sequence: CASSPLQGWQETQYF. The CDR3 nucleotides are TGTGCCAGCAGCCCCCTACAGGGTTGGCAAGAGACCCAGTACTTC.

The rearrangement uses TRBV6-5 and TRBJ1-2, with D unclear. The CDR3 runs 15 residues. The germline gives CDR1 MNHEY, CDR2 SVGAGI. Trimming removed 2 bases at V and 8 bases at J, with 18 bases between. This CDR3 is CASSYGGSRYIGYTF. In DNA form, the CDR3 reads TGTGCCAGCAGTTACGGTGGCAGCCGATATATAGGCTACACCTTC.

This chain uses TRBV6-1 with TRBJ2-5; 8 bases line up with TRBD2. Germline trimming cut 1 base from V and 6 bases from J; bases unmatched to any gene: 4. CDR1 is MNHNS and CDR2 is SASEGT in the germline V gene. CDR3 length equals 14 residues. In nucleotides, the CDR3 is TGTGCCAGCAGTGAAGGAATAGCGGGACAGACCCAGTACTTC. It is translated as CASSEGIAGQTQYF.

The chain is built from TRBV3-1 (or the pseudogene TRBV3-2) and TRBJ1-4, with a possible D match to TRBD1 (6 bases). The CDR3 has 15 amino acids. Germline V gives CDR1 LGHDT, CDR2 YNNKEL (reference sequence). V was shortened by 4 bases and J by 4 bases, with 13 bases between the two germline ends. Here the CDR3 reads CASSPKGGFNEKLFF. The CDR3 nucleotides read TGTGCCAGCAGCCCAAAGGGGGGGTTTAATGAAAAACTGTTTTTT.

The V gene is TRBV6-2 or TRBV6-3, the J gene TRBJ1-5; D is perhaps TRBD1 (6 bases). The germline V gene has CDR1 MNHEY and CDR2 SVGEGT. The CDR3 runs to 15 residues. V lost 4 bases and J 7 bases, leaving 17 bases between the germline ends. The CDR3 loop reads CASSSQTGLDQPQHF. The CDR3 DNA follows: TGTGCCAGCAGTTCTCAGACAGGCTTGGACCAGCCCCAGCATTTT.

The V call is TRBV11-2, the J call TRBJ2-7, with 10 bases aligning to TRBD1. The CDR3 has 16 residues. Germline-derived CDR1 and CDR2 are SGHAT and FQNNGV. Trimming at V came to 1 base and at J to 3 bases, leaving 6 bases not matched to a gene. Here the CDR3 reads CASSLGRGTGDYEQYF. For the CDR3, the DNA is TGTGCCAGCAGCTTAGGGAGGGGGACAGGGGACTACGAGCAGTACTTC.

The chain has TRBV18 and TRBJ1-1, with TRBD1 matching 8 bases. CDR1 and CDR2 from the germline V gene are KGHSH and LQKENI. The V and J ends lost 1 base and 6 bases, in that order; junction bases with no gene match: 4. This CDR3 has 14 residues. CDR3 protein: CASSPRQGRAEAFF. Here the CDR3 DNA reads TGTGCCAGCTCACCACGACAGGGGAGGGCTGAAGCTTTCTTT.

V and J are TRBV28 and TRBJ1-2; 8 bases line up with TRBD1. Germline V gene sequence: CDR1 MDHEN, CDR2 SYDVKM. J gave up 8 bases and V 4 bases, and 9 bases lay outside the gene matches. CDR3 length equals 14 residues. This chain's CDR3 is CASSSIDRGLGYTF. The CDR3, as DNA: TGTGCCAGCAGTTCAATAGACAGGGGTTTAGGCTACACCTTC.

The chain's CDR3 is CASSDAGTVDGYTF. The CDR3 coding sequence is TGTGCCAGCAGTGACGCCGGGACAGTCGATGGCTACACCTTC. The chain employs TRBV6-4 and TRBJ1-2, with TRBD1 matching 7 bases. V was clipped by 2 bases and J by 6 bases; unmatched bases: 6. The CDR3 is 14 amino acids. CDR1 and CDR2 (germline): MRHNA, SNTAGT.

The CDR3 nucleotides read TGTGCCAGCAGTTATAGTTCCGGACGGATTAATTCACCCCTCCACTTT. Residues: CASSYSSGRINSPLHF. The V call is TRBV6-5, the J call TRBJ1-6; D not certain. This CDR3 is built from 16 residues. Germline values: CDR1 MNHEY, CDR2 SVGAGI. V gave up 3 bases and J gave up 6 bases, with 15 bases separating them.

This clone was seen many times. Within the sample, other DNA sequences also encode this same CDR3. This chain joins TRBV30 and TRBJ1-4; tentatively, D is TRBD1 (6 bases). Trimming removed 2 bases from V and 2 bases from J, with 12 bases in between. Germline V gene data show CDR1 as GTSNPN and CDR2 as SVGIG (reference sequence). This CDR3 region has 15 residues. The CDR3 DNA follows: TGTGCCTGGAGTCCCAGCAGGGGCACTAATGAAAAACTGTTTTTT. It specifies CAWSPSRGTNEKLFF.